This T cell receptor beta chain stems from a study of cytomegalovirus exposure and HLA in healthy donors. Study observations and caveats: Likely technical artifact: a cluster of highly shared sequence variants.

On this clone: Its antigen is not identified.

Primers: 60 Vbeta forward and 13 Jbeta reverse. Sequencing used immunoSEQ multiplex PCR; TCRdb keeps in-frame clones, though not all of them. The sample records hundreds of thousands of clones, 77% being singletons. This CDR3 comprises 15 residues. The trim removed 1 base at V and 6 bases at J, leaving 4 bases unmatched. Looked up from germline, CDR1 is MGHRA and CDR2 is YSYEKL. The sample taken for sequencing was PBMCs. The clonotype was recovered from a woman in her sixties in good health and CMV-seropositive. The chain is built from TRBV4-1 and TRBJ2-1, with 9 bases identical to TRBD1. CDR3 nucleotide sequence: TGCGCCAGCAGCCAAGCAGGGACAGGGTCCAATGAGCAGTTCTTC. Its translation is CASSQAGTGSNEQFF.